This TCR beta chain was captured in a study of T cells after yellow fever vaccination. Study outcomes and limitations: A small proportion of clonotypes was detected in both the CD4 and CD8 compartments. Subsequent booster samples again held most clones from primary vaccination (96% CD4, about 90% CD8). Weaker overall, the secondary response nonetheless peaked faster (day 5 versus 15).

This clonotype was detected ten times or more. A process of 5'RACE template switching, which added a universal primer site and UMIs, was used to make TCR cDNA. TCRdb ran MiXCR on the 5' RACE reads and lists one entry per CDR3 protein. The sample holds about 85,000 distinct CDR3 sequences, less than 15% seen once. The CDR3 totals 14 residues. CDR1 SQVTM and CDR2 ANQGSEA come from the germline V gene. Trimming stripped 1 base from V and 2 bases from J, with 9 bases between. The input for sequencing was CD8+ T cells not binding an NS4B(214-222) dextramer, sorted from PBMCs, taken approximately 22 days after the first yellow fever vaccination. The J gene is TRBJ2-1, the V gene TRBV29-1, with a tentative D call TRBD2 (6 bases). This clonotype was obtained from a man aged 18 to 35 who received the YFV17D yellow fever vaccine. The CDR3 DNA reads TGCAGCGTTGAAGTGGGGGGTCCCTACAATGAGCAGTTCTTC. Translation gives CSVEVGGPYNEQFF.